These 30 T cell receptor beta chains came from one sample sequenced in a study of blood T cell repertoires in COVID-19. Sequenced by immunoSEQ multiplex PCR; TCRdb stores in-frame clones only, minus some. The table includes some 15,000 clones, around 75% detected once. The sequencing sample was made of peripheral blood. All receptors derive from a man aged 55 to 70 with acute or convalescent COVID-19.

The J gene is TRBJ2-1, the V gene TRBV10-3; the match to TRBD2 covers 11 bases. The CDR3 is 15 amino acids. Germline values: CDR1 ENHRY, CDR2 SYGVKD. V trimming: 4 bases; J trimming: 6 bases; junction bases outside the gene matches: 5. The CDR3 region is CAISAGLAGPNEQFF. CDR3 DNA: TGTGCCATCAGTGCCGGACTAGCGGGCCCCAATGAGCAGTTCTTC.

This chain joins TRBV5-1 and TRBJ2-3, with 10 nucleotides matching TRBD2. V lost 4 bases to trimming and J lost 9 bases; unmatched junction nucleotides: 8. The CDR3 runs 14 residues. Germline V CDR1 and CDR2: SGHRS, YFSETQ. CDR3 sequence (DNA): TGCGCCAGCAGCGCGGACCCGGGACTAGCGACGCAGTATTTT. Its protein is CASSADPGLATQYF.

The rearrangement uses TRBV21-1 and TRBJ2-7; the table's D call, TRBD2, was not checked against the DNA. TRBV21-1 is a documented pseudogene. There are 16 residues in the CDR3. In DNA, the CDR3 is TGTGCCAGCAGCCGGGGATTGGGCGGGGGGAAGTACGAGCAGTACTTC. Its protein is CASSRGLGGGKYEQYF.

The chain is built from TRBV10-2 and TRBJ2-7; 11 bases align to TRBD2. V lost 3 bases and J lost 0; bases outside the gene matches: 13. In germline, CDR1 is WSHSY, CDR2 SAAADI. The CDR3 sequence is 19 residues long. CDR3: CASSDMGSGRETSSYEQYF. CDR3 nucleotides: TGCGCCAGCAGTGATATGGGTAGCGGGAGGGAAACAAGCTCCTACGAGCAGTACTTC.

The J gene is TRBJ1-2, the V gene TRBV9, with D tentatively TRBD1 (5 bases). The CDR3 extends over 14 amino acids. Germline lookup yields CDR1 SGDLS and CDR2 YYNGEE. Trimming took off 0 bases at V and 4 bases at J, with 10 bases between the two ends. The CDR3 sequence: CASSVARGGYGYTF. The CDR3 DNA is TGTGCCAGCAGCGTAGCAAGGGGTGGCTATGGCTACACCTTC.

This chain joins TRBV2 and TRBJ2-7; 8 bases are shared with TRBD1. The V segment lost 6 bases and the J segment 7 bases; nucleotides outside the gene matches: 11. The CDR3 runs to 14 residues. Germline V lookup: CDR1 SNHLY, CDR2 FYNNEI. CDR3 region: CASSPPDRVMEQYF. CDR3 in DNA: TGTGCCAGCAGCCCGCCGGACAGGGTGATGGAGCAGTACTTC.

V gene TRBV4-3 combines with J gene TRBJ2-1; no clear D. CDR3 length: 15 residues. Germline assignment: CDR1 LGHNA and CDR2 YSLEER. V was pared by 2 bases and J by 0 bases, with 8 bases between. The CDR3 DNA is TGCGCCAGCAGCCAATCTGTGAGCTCCTACAATGAGCAGTTCTTC. This gives the protein CASSQSVSSYNEQFF.

In DNA, the CDR3 is TGTGCCAGCACCAGGGGGCTAACGACTAATGAAAAACTGTTTTTT. This sequence encodes CASTRGLTTNEKLFF. The chain combines TRBV7-9 with TRBJ1-4; 8 nucleotides line up with TRBD1. The CDR3 has 15 amino acids. V dropped 7 bases and J dropped 2; count of bases not matched to a gene: 6. CDR1 is SEHNR, CDR2 FQNEAQ, per germline (reference sequence).

This clone rates as medium-sized. The rearrangement links TRBV29-1 to TRBJ1-4; 9 bases line up with TRBD1. Germline CDR1 SQVTM, CDR2 ANQGSEA. CDR3 length equals 14 residues. V gave up 7 bases and J gave up 7 bases; unmatched junction bases: 10. CDR3 sequence reads: CSANTGTGTEKLFF. The DNA for the CDR3 is TGCAGCGCAAATACCGGGACAGGGACTGAAAAACTGTTTTTT.

The gene calls are TRBV15 and TRBJ2-7; possibly TRBD1 for D (5 bases). The CDR3 consists of 15 residues. Trimming cost V 0 bases and J 0 bases, with 9 bases left between them. Germline loops: CDR1 LNHNV, CDR2 YYDKDF (reference sequence). The DNA of the CDR3 is TGTGCCACCAGCAGAGACAGGGCCTCCTCCTACGAGCAGTACTTC. Its translation: CATSRDRASSYEQYF.

Points on this clone: An end of the junction differs from the germline gene, which may be a read error. The rearrangement links TRBV30 to TRBJ2-1, with 13 positions matching TRBD2. Looked up from germline, CDR1 is GTSNPN and CDR2 is SVGIG (reference sequence). The CDR3 has 11 residues. The CDR3 sequence: CTSGRADEQFF. In nucleotides, the CDR3 is TGCACTAGCGGGAGGGCCGATGAGCAGTTCTTC.

V gene TRBV5-4 combines with J gene TRBJ1-2; D ambiguous. The germline CDR1 and CDR2 sequences are SGHNT and YYREEE (reference sequence). CDR3 length: 14 residues. Trimming left V 0 bases short and J 5 bases short, with 11 bases between. The CDR3 sequence is CASSLAGQEYGYTF. For the CDR3, the DNA is TGTGCCAGCAGCTTGGCTGGCCAAGAATATGGCTACACCTTC. Based on the CDR3 plus reference TRBV5-4 and TRBJ1-2, the full variable domain is ETGVTQSPTHLIKTRGQQVTLRCSSQSGHNTVSWYQQALGQGPQFIFQYYREEENGRGNFPPRFSGLQFPNYSSELNVNALELDDSALYLCASSLAGQEYGYTFGSGTRLTVV.

The chain recombines TRBV9 with TRBJ1-1; the match to TRBD1 covers 7 bases. Germline V CDR1 and CDR2: SGDLS, YYNGEE. This CDR3 has 15 amino acids. Losses at the gene ends were 4 bases for V and 7 bases for J; bases not matched to a gene: 13. CDR3 nucleotides: TGTGCCAGCAGCCCCCCTGGGACAGTCCTCGGTGAAGCTTTCTTT. Protein: CASSPPGTVLGEAFF.

This clone turned up a few times. The identical CDR3 is also encoded by other nucleotide sequences in the sample. V is TRBV19 and J is TRBJ1-5, with 12 bases identical to TRBD1. J lost 7 bases, V lost 6 bases, and 4 bases had no gene match. The CDR3 covers 14 residues. CDR1 and CDR2 (germline): LNHDA, SQIVND (reference sequence). The CDR3 sequence is CASRGQGAGQPQHF. DNA of the CDR3: TGTGCCAGTAGGGGACAGGGGGCAGGGCAGCCCCAGCATTTT.

The V call is TRBV30, the J call TRBJ2-2, with 11 bases identical to TRBD1. Germline V gene lookup returns CDR1 GTSNPN and CDR2 SVGIG (reference sequence). V gave up 8 bases and J gave up 8 bases; unmatched junction bases: 7. This CDR3 has 13 residues. The CDR3: CARRTGGLGELFF. CDR3 coding DNA: TGTGCCAGAAGGACAGGGGGCTTAGGGGAGCTGTTTTTT.

The chain links TRBV6-5 to TRBJ1-3; D gene uncertain. Between the trimmed V and J ends, which lost 6 bases and 4 bases, there was a span of 7 bases. There are 12 residues in the CDR3. In germline, CDR1 is MNHEY, CDR2 SVGAGI. The CDR3 region is CASRTGGNTIYF. DNA of the CDR3: TGTGCCAGCAGGACTGGGGGAAACACCATATATTTT.

By proportion, this clone is medium-sized (0.01 to 0.1%). The chain combines TRBV18 with TRBJ1-6, with D perhaps TRBD1 (6 bases). V lost 5 bases to trimming and J lost 7 bases, with 15 bases between them. The CDR3 spans 15 residues. Looked up from germline, CDR1 is KGHSH and CDR2 is LQKENI. CDR3 DNA sequence: TGTGCCAGCTCAAGACCAACGGGACAAAATTCACCCCTCCACTTT. It codes for CASSRPTGQNSPLHF.

The CDR3 loop is CASSPRTVRGVEQYF. As DNA, the CDR3 is TGTGCCAGTTCCCCCCGGACAGTCCGCGGAGTCGAGCAGTACTTC. This chain uses TRBV2 with TRBJ2-7; possibly TRBD1 for D (6 bases). Trimming took off 9 bases at V and 6 bases at J, with 24 bases between the two ends. The CDR3 consists of 15 residues. Germline assignment: CDR1 SNHLY and CDR2 FYNNEI.

This clone was seen once. CDR3 residues: CASSRSGQGAYGYTF. The CDR3 nucleotides are TGTGCCAGCAGTCGCTCGGGACAGGGGGCCTATGGCTACACCTTC. V gene TRBV6-2 or TRBV6-3 combines with J gene TRBJ1-2; 12 bases are shared with TRBD1. This CDR3 contains 15 residues. V dropped 5 bases and J dropped 4; count of bases not matched to a gene: 5. Germline V CDR1 and CDR2: MNHEY, SVGEGT.

This chain connects TRBV19 to TRBJ2-2; TRBD1 might be the D (5 bases). V shed 4 bases and J shed 4 bases, with 10 bases lying between them. The germline gives CDR1 LNHDA, CDR2 SQIVND (reference sequence). This CDR3 is 14 amino acids long. CDR3 nucleotide sequence: TGTGCCAGTAGTAATGGACATTTCACCGGGGAGCTGTTTTTT. Its translation is CASSNGHFTGELFF.

The chain has TRBV19 and TRBJ1-6, with D unclear. The CDR3 sequence is 19 residues long. Germline loops: CDR1 LNHDA, CDR2 SQIVND (reference sequence). V lost 7 bases and J lost 0, with 22 bases in between. The CDR3 here is CASTSRRVGTSSYNSPLHF. The CDR3 DNA reads TGTGCCAGTACCTCCCGCCGGGTTGGAACGAGCTCCTATAATTCACCCCTCCACTTT.

The J gene is TRBJ2-3, the V gene TRBV3-1 (or the pseudogene TRBV3-2); D is possibly TRBD1 (6 bases). V lost 5 bases, J lost 4 bases, and 13 bases lay in between. Germline V gene lookup returns CDR1 LGHDT and CDR2 YNNKEL (reference sequence). CDR3 length: 14 residues. CDR3 loop: CASSKSGVSDTQYF. For the CDR3, the DNA is TGTGCCAGCAGCAAATCAGGGGTTTCAGATACGCAGTATTTT.

In its sample, this clone ranks as medium-sized. The gene calls are TRBV9 and TRBJ1-1; D may be TRBD1 (5 bases). The CDR3 consists of 13 residues. The V and J ends lost 4 bases and 1 base respectively, with 8 bases between them. Germline CDR1 is SGDLS and CDR2 is YYNGEE. In DNA form, the CDR3 reads TGTGCCAGCAGCACAGACAGGAACACTGAAGCTTTCTTT. Translated, it gives CASSTDRNTEAFF.

This chain uses TRBV7-8 with TRBJ2-7, with 12 positions matching TRBD2. Germline-derived CDR1 and CDR2 are SGHVS and FQNEAQ. CDR3 size: 16 residues. The V gene end was trimmed by 4 bases and the J gene end by 2 bases; junction bases not matched to a gene: 6. The CDR3 loop reads CASSSSRLAGAYEQYF. DNA of the CDR3: TGTGCCAGCAGCTCCTCCAGACTAGCGGGGGCCTACGAGCAGTACTTC.

Only a few counts were recorded for this clone. The chain is built from TRBV9 and TRBJ1-1; D is possibly TRBD1 (5 bases). This CDR3 spans 14 amino acids. Germline CDR1 and CDR2: SGDLS and YYNGEE. Trimming pared 0 bases from V and 6 bases from J, leaving 12 bases between. The CDR3 loop reads CASSVGQTDPEAFF. The CDR3 DNA reads TGTGCCAGCAGCGTAGGACAGACTGACCCTGAAGCTTTCTTT.

This clone qualifies as medium-sized (0.01 to 0.1%). This chain joins TRBV5-6 and TRBJ2-2; D is uncertain. The CDR3 contains 15 residues. Germline CDR1 and CDR2: SGHDT and YYEEEE. The V and J ends lost 3 bases and 6 bases respectively, with 15 bases between them. In nucleotides, the CDR3 is TGTGCCAGCAGCTCCGGCCAGCGACTGGCCGGGGAGCTGTTTTTT. This sequence encodes CASSSGQRLAGELFF. Full variable domain (remainder filled in from reference TRBV5-6 and TRBJ2-2): DAGVTQSPTHLIKTRGQQVTLRCSPKSGHDTVSWYQQALGQGPQFIFQYYEEEERQRGNFPDRFSGHQFPNYSSELNVNALLLGDSALYLCASSSGQRLAGELFFGEGSRLTVL.

This chain links TRBV7-2 with TRBJ2-7; 9 nucleotides match TRBD1. V was pared by 5 bases and J by 4 bases, with 6 bases of the junction left unmatched. CDR1 and CDR2 (germline): SGHTA, FQGNSA. CDR3 length: 14 amino acids. CDR3: CASSPTTGGYEQYF. DNA of the CDR3: TGTGCCAGCAGCCCGACGACAGGGGGGTACGAGCAGTACTTC.

The chain is built from TRBV7-9 and TRBJ2-5, with D perhaps matching TRBD2 (5 bases). The V gene's germline CDR1 is SEHNR and CDR2 FQNEAQ (reference sequence). Deletions cut 2 bases from V and 5 bases from J, with 18 bases between. The CDR3 loop spans 16 amino acids. CDR3 region: CASSLLGGQAKETQYF. The DNA for the CDR3 is TGTGCCAGCAGCTTACTCGGCGGGCAGGCAAAGGAGACCCAGTACTTC.

This rearrangement joins TRBV6-6 to TRBJ1-2, with D tentatively TRBD1 (6 bases). The germline CDR1 and CDR2 sequences are MNHNY and SVGAGI (reference sequence). This CDR3 comprises 15 residues. Trimming took 6 bases from V and 3 from J, leaving 17 bases between them. The CDR3, as DNA: TGTGCCAGCAGCTTAAGACAGGCCTCAGACTATGGCTACACCTTC. Translation: CASSLRQASDYGYTF.

This chain joins TRBV10-3 and TRBJ1-2, with a possible D match to TRBD1 (6 bases). The germline V gene has CDR1 ENHRY and CDR2 SYGVKD. The V end was cut by 10 bases, the J end by 2 bases, with 14 bases between. The CDR3 has 13 residues. CDR3 sequence reads: CASQRQENYGYTF. For the CDR3, the DNA is TGTGCCAGTCAGAGACAGGAAAACTATGGCTACACCTTC.